Sequencing of this TCR beta chain was carried out in a study of T cells in Graves' hyperthyroidism and ophthalmopathy. Whole-study findings and limits: The model anticipated ophthalmopathy a median approximately 6.6 months pre-onset.

Per the germline V gene, CDR1 is KGHDR and CDR2 is SFDVKD. V dropped 7 bases and J dropped 0; count of bases not matched to a gene: 10. The CDR3 spans 17 residues. This clonotype was seen only a few times. As yet, its antigen is unknown. Clinical symptoms, serum thyroxine, TRAb, thyroid ultrasound and orbital computed tomography established diagnosis. Out of around 10 ml of fresh peripheral blood came the PBMCs. The CDR3 regions of TCR beta were amplified from RNA transcripts. The HTBI primer set drove a first-round RT-PCR of the TCR CDR3. MiXCR was run by TCRdb on the multiplex PCR reads, yielding one entry per CDR3 protein. The sample yields around 690,000 distinct CDR3 sequences, 17% seen once.

The gene calls are TRBV24-1 and TRBJ1-5; 8 nucleotides agree with TRBD1. The clonotype was recovered from a man aged 45 to 65 with Graves' hyperthyroidism. The specimen sequenced was blood. The CDR3 region is CATSPRDRFNSNQPQHF. The DNA of the CDR3 is TGTGCCACCAGCCCGCGGGACAGGTTTAATAGCAATCAGCCCCAGCATTTT.